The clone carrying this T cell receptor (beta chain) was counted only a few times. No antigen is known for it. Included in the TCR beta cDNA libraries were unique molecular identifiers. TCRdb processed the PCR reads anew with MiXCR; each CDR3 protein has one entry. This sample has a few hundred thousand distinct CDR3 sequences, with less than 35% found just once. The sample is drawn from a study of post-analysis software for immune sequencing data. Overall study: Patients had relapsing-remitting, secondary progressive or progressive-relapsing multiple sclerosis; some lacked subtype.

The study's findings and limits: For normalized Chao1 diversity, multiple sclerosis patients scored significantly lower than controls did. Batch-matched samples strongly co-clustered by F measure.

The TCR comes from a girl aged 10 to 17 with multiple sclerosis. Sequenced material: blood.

The CDR3 DNA reads TGCAGCGTTGCCAGGGATTTGGGGGAGACCCAGTACTTC. It codes for CSVARDLGETQYF. The chain has TRBV29-1 and TRBJ2-5; D is possibly TRBD1 (5 bases). There are 13 residues in the CDR3. Germline CDR1 and CDR2: SQVTM and ANQGSEA. Trimming took 4 bases from V and 5 from J, leaving 14 bases between them.